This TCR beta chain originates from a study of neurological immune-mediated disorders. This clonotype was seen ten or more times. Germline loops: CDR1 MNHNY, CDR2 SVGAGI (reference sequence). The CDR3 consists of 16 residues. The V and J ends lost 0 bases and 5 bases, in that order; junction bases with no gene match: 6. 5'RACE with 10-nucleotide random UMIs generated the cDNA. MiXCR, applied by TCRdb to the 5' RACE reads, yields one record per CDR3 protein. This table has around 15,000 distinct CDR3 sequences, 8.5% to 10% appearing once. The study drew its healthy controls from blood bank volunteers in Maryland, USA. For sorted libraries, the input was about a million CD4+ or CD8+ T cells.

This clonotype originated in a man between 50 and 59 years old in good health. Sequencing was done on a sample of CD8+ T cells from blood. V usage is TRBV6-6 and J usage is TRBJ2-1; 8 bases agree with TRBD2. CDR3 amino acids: CASSYSREGPNNEQFF. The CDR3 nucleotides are TGTGCCAGCAGTTACTCACGGGAGGGCCCGAACAATGAGCAGTTCTTC.